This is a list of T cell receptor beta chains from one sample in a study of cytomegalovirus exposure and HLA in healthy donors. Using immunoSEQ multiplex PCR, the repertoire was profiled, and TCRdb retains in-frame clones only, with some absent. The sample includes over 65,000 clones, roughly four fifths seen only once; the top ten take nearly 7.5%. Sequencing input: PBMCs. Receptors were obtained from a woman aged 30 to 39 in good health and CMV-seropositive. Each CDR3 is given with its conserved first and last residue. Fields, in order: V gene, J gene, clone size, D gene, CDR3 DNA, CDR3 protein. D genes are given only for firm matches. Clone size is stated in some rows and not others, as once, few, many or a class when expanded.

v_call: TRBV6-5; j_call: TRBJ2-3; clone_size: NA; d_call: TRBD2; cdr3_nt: TGTGCCAGCAGTCCCTGGACTAGCAATCGAAATACGCAGTATTTT; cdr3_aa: CASSPWTSNRNTQYF
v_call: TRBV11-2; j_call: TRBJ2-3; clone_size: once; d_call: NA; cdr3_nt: TGTGCCAGCAGCCCAGACCCCGGGGTAGATACGCAGTATTTT; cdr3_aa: CASSPDPGVDTQYF
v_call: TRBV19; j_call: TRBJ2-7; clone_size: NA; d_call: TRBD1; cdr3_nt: TGTGCCAGTAGTAAAGAGGGGGCGAGGGAGCAGTACTTC; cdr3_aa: CASSKEGAREQYF
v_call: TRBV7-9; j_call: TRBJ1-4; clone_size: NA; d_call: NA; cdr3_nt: TGTGCCAGCAGCTCGCTCGGGGCCGGGAGGGGACGGTCTAATGAAAAACTGTTTTTT; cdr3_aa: CASSSLGAGRGRSNEKLFF
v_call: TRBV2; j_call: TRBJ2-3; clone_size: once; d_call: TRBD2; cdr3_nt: TGTGCCAGCCGCCTAGCGGGAGCCCCTACAGATACGCAGTATTTT; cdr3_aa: CASRLAGAPTDTQYF
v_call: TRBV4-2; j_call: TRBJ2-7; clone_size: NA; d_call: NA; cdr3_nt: TGTGCCAGCAGCCAAGACAGCGCATCAAGCTCCTACGAGCAGTACTTC; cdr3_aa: CASSQDSASSSYEQYF
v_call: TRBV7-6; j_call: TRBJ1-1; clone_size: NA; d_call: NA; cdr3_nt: TGTGCCAGCAGCTTATTCCGTGACAGCACTGAAGCTTTCTTT; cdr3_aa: CASSLFRDSTEAFF
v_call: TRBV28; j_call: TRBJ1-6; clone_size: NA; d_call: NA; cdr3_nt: TGTGCCAGCAGTTTGAGGCACAAAGATTCACCCCTCCACTTT; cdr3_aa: CASSLRHKDSPLHF
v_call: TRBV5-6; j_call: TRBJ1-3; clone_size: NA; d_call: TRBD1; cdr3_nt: TGTGCCAGCACCCCCCCGGCGACAGGGGCCTCTGGAAACACCATATATTTT; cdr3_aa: CASTPPATGASGNTIYF
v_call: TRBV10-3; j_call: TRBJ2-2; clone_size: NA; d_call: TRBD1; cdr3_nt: TGTGCCATCAGCAACAGGGGCACGAACACCGGGGAGCTGTTTTTT; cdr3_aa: CAISNRGTNTGELFF
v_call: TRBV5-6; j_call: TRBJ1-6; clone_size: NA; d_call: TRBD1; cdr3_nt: TGTGCCAGCAGCTTGGCAGGCGGACAGGCTAATTCACCCCTCCACTTT; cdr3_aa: CASSLAGGQANSPLHF
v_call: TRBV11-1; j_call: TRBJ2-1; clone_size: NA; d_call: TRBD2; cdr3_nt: TGTGCCAGCAGCCATGGGAGGACGGGAGGCCCATCCTACAATGAGCAGTTCTTC; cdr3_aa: CASSHGRTGGPSYNEQFF
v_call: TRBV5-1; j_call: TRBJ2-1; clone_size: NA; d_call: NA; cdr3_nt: TGCGTTATTTGCAAGCGGAAAGCGGCATACGATGAGCAGTTCTTC; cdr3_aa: CVICKRKAAYDEQFF
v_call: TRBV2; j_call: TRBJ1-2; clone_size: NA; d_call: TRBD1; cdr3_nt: TGTGCCAGCCGCTATTCCGGGACAGGGGTGGGCTACACCTTC; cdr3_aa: CASRYSGTGVGYTF
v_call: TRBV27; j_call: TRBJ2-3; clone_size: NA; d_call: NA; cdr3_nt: TGTGCCAGCAGTTTCCGGGGTGTTGGTCCAGATACGCAGTATTTT; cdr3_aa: CASSFRGVGPDTQYF
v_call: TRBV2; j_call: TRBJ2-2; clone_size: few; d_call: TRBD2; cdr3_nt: TGTGCCAGCAGTGGTCGGGGGGGGTTCGGGGAGCTGTTTTTT; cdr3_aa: CASSGRGGFGELFF
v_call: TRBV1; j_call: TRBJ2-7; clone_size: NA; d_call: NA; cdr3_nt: TGCACCAGCAGCCAGGGACTCTACTCCTACGAGCAGTACTTC; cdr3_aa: CTSSQGLYSYEQYF
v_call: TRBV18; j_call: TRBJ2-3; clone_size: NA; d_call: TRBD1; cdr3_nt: TGTGCCAGCTCACCTTTGCCCAGACAGGGGAATCGTGATACGCAGTATTTT; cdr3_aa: CASSPLPRQGNRDTQYF
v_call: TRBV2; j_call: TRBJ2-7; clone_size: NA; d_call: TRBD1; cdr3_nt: TGTGCCAGCAGTGTCATAACAGGGGGCTCCTACGAGCAGTACTTC; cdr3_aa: CASSVITGGSYEQYF
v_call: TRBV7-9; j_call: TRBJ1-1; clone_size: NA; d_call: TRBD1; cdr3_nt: TGTGCCAGCAGCCCAACGACAGGGGGCCGGACTGAAGCTTTCTTT; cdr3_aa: CASSPTTGGRTEAFF
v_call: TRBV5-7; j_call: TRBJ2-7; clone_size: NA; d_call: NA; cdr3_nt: TGTGCCAGCAGCCACGAGGGGGGGGACCACGAGCAGTACTTC; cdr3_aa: CASSHEGGDHEQYF
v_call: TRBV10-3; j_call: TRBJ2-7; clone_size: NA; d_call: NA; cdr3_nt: TGTGCCATCGGAGGGCGGGGCCCCTCCTACGAGCAGTACTTC; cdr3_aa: CAIGGRGPSYEQYF
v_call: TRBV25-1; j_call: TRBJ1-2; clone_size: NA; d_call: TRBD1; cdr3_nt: TGTGCCAGCAGTGAATGGGGGACAGAGGACAACTATGGCTACACCTTC; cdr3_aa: CASSEWGTEDNYGYTF
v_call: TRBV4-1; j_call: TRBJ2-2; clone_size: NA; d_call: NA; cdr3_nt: TGCGCCAGCAGCGGGGGGGATGGACAGGGTTGGAACACCGGGGAGCTGTTTTTT; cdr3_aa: CASSGGDGQGWNTGELFF
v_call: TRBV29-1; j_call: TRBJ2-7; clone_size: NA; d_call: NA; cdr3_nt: TGCAGCGTTGAGAGTAGCGGCTACGAGCAGTACTTC; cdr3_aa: CSVESSGYEQYF
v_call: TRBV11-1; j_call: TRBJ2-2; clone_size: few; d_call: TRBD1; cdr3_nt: TGTGCCAGCAGCTTATGGGACAGGGGCACCGGGGAGCTGTTTTTT; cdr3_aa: CASSLWDRGTGELFF
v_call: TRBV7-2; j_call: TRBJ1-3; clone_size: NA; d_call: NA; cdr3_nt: TGTGCCAGCAGCTTAGCCCCGGGGTTGAGGACTGGAAACACCATATATTTT; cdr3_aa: CASSLAPGLRTGNTIYF
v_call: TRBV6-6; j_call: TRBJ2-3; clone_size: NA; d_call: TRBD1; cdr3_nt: TGTGCCAGCGCGCCGACAGGGGGCTCCACAGATACGCAGTATTTT; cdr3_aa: CASAPTGGSTDTQYF